This T cell receptor (beta chain) was profiled in a study of control samples from healthy donors and cancer patients. V lost 3 bases and J lost 10, with 10 bases in between. Germline CDR1 reads MNHEY; CDR2 reads SMNVEV (reference sequence). The length of the CDR3 is 13 residues. Sequencing was performed with immunoSEQ multiplex PCR; in TCRdb, only in-frame clones are kept and a portion is missing. Among 120,000 or so clones listed, 85% to 95% were seen once. Sequenced material: PBMCs. The receptor was derived from an elderly man with head and neck cancer. The V and J genes are TRBV27 and TRBJ1-6; tentatively, D is TRBD1 (5 bases). The CDR3 DNA is TGTGCCAGCAGTTTTTCCAGGGACTCACCCCTCCACTTT. It yields the protein CASSFSRDSPLHF.